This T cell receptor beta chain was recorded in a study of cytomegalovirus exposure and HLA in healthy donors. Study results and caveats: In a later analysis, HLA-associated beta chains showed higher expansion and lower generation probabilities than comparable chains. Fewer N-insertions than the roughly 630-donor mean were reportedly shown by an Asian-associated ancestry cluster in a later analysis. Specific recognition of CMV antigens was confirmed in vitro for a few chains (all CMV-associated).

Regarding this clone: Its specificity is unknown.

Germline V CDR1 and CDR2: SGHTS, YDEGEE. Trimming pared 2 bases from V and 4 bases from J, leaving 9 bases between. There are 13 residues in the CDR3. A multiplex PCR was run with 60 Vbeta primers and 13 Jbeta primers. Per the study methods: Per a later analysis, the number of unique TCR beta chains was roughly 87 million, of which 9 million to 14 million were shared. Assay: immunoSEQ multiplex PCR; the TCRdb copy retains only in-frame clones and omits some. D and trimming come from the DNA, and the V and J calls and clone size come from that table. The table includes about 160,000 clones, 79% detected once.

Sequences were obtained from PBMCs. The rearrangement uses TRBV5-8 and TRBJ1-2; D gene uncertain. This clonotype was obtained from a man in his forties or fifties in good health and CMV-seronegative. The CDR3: CASSFTVGYGYTF. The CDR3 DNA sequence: TGTGCCAGCAGCTTCACAGTGGGCTATGGCTACACCTTC.